This record covers a single T cell receptor beta chain. Its cognate antigen is unknown. This sample is drawn from a study of T cells in Graves' hyperthyroidism and ophthalmopathy. General observations from the study: The model predicted ophthalmopathy a median approximately 6 months before onset. A 13 V-J model separated ophthalmopathy from stable hyperthyroidism.

Researchers took RNA transcripts and amplified the TCR beta CDR3 regions from them. The HTBI primer set was used in a first-round RT-PCR of the TCR CDR3. In TCRdb, the multiplex PCR reads were re-called with MiXCR into one record per CDR3 protein. The sample yields 350,000 to 400,000 distinct CDR3 sequences, around a sixth seen once. Germline loops: CDR1 MNHNY, CDR2 SVGAGI (reference sequence). The CDR3 extends over 16 amino acids. The germline V and J ends were trimmed by 0 bases and 0 bases, with 12 bases remaining between them. This sequence was found in a man between 18 and 29 years old with Graves' ophthalmopathy. Material: blood. The V and J genes are TRBV6-6 and TRBJ2-7; the D is unclear. For the CDR3, the DNA is TGTGCCAGCAGTTACTCCGGGCCCCCCGCCTCCTACGAGCAGTACTTC. It translates to CASSYSGPPASYEQYF.